What follows are 8 T cell receptor beta chains derived from one specimen sequenced in a study of T-cell reconstitution after alpha-beta-depleted transplantation in children. It was with unique molecular identifiers that the TCRbeta library was prepared. A single record per CDR3 protein comes from TCRdb applying MiXCR to the PCR reads. The data contain more than 500,000 distinct CDR3 sequences, roughly an eighth of them singletons. The starting material was PBMCs, mostly from graft donor cells, obtained 180 days after TCRalphabeta/CD19-depleted stem cell transplant. Source of these receptors: a female patient aged 2-9 years who had a stem cell transplant for aplastic anemia, so the T cells may come from the graft donor.

There are a few counts of this clonotype. The rearrangement joins TRBV7-2 to TRBJ2-3; a possible D gene is TRBD2 (6 bases). The CDR3 consists of 15 residues. V lost 6 bases to trimming and J lost 1 base, with 14 bases between them. The germline CDR1 and CDR2 sequences are SGHTA and FQGNSA. DNA of the CDR3: TGTGCCAGCAGACTCGTCGGAGGGGGCACAGATACGCAGTATTTT. It specifies CASRLVGGGTDTQYF.

This clonotype was seen at least ten times. The gene calls are TRBV2 and TRBJ2-1; the match to TRBD2 covers 15 bases. Trimming at V came to 6 bases and at J to 10 bases, leaving 13 bases not matched to a gene. Germline V gene data show CDR1 as SNHLY and CDR2 as FYNNEI. CDR3 length: 17 amino acids. CDR3 DNA sequence: TGTGCCAGCAGAACATCCCGGACTAGCGGGGGGGCTTGGGAGCAGTTCTTC. Translated, it gives CASRTSRTSGGAWEQFF.

The rearrangement uses TRBV7-3 and TRBJ2-3, with TRBD2 matching over 13 bases. Germline CDR1 reads SGHTA; CDR2 reads FQGTGA. The J segment lost 5 bases and the V segment lost 0 bases, leaving 14 bases of the junction unmatched. This CDR3 spans 20 amino acids. The CDR3 DNA reads TGTGCCAGCAGCTTAACCGGACTAGCGGGAGCGATTGGTACCAGAGATACGCAGTATTTT. Translated: CASSLTGLAGAIGTRDTQYF. Variable domain in full (rest from reference TRBV7-3 and TRBJ2-3): GAGVSQTPSNKVTEKGKYVELRCDPISGHTALYWYRQSLGQGPEFLIYFQGTGAADDSGLPNDRFFAVRPEGSVSTLKIQRTERGDSAVYLCASSLTGLAGAIGTRDTQYFGPGTRLTVL.

Only a few counts were recorded for this clonotype. The chain joins TRBV24-1 to TRBJ2-1, with TRBD2 identical over 16 bases. Germline assignment: CDR1 KGHDR and CDR2 SFDVKD. V lost 7 bases, J lost 0 bases, and 11 bases stayed unmatched. CDR3 length: 20 amino acids. The chain's CDR3 is CATSLGLAGGYRSSYNEQFF. CDR3 DNA: TGTGCCACCAGCCTGGGACTAGCGGGAGGGTACCGAAGCTCCTACAATGAGCAGTTCTTC.

The rearrangement joins TRBV4-3 to TRBJ2-6, with D tentatively TRBD2 (5 bases). Germline V gene sequence: CDR1 LGHNA, CDR2 YSLEER. Between the trimmed V and J ends, which lost 4 bases and 1 base, there was a span of 17 bases. The CDR3 extends over 18 amino acids. CDR3 region: CASSLRARFLSGANVLTF. The CDR3 DNA is TGCGCCAGCAGCCTGAGGGCGAGGTTTTTGTCTGGGGCCAACGTCCTGACTTTC.

There are a few counts of this clonotype. V and J are TRBV12-3 or TRBV12-4 and TRBJ2-1, with 10 bases that match TRBD2. The CDR3 is made up of 14 amino acids. V trimming: 7 bases; J trimming: 8 bases; junction bases outside the gene matches: 8. The CDR3 sequence is CASTRSGGAHEQFF. Written as DNA, the CDR3 is TGTGCCAGCACTCGGAGCGGGGGGGCTCATGAGCAGTTCTTC.

In this sample, this clonotype turned up a few times. The chain carries TRBV6-5 and TRBJ2-3; the match to TRBD2 covers 10 bases. The CDR3 sequence is 16 residues long. The junction had 7 bases not matched to a gene; V was cut back by 0 bases and J by 7 bases. Germline-derived CDR1 and CDR2 are MNHEY and SVGAGI. Here the CDR3 reads CASSYSQSGRANTQYF. The CDR3 region has the DNA TGTGCCAGCAGTTACTCACAGAGCGGGAGGGCCAATACGCAGTATTTT.

The gene calls are TRBV12-3 or TRBV12-4 and TRBJ1-1; TRBD1 might be the D (6 bases). CDR3 length: 16 residues. V lost 5 bases to trimming and J lost 1 base, with 17 bases between them. This CDR3 is CASSARRGRGNTEAFF. CDR3 coding DNA: TGTGCCAGCAGTGCCCGCAGGGGTCGGGGGAACACTGAAGCTTTCTTT.